The 26 T cell receptor beta chains below come from one sample, sequenced in a study. TCRdb re-analysed the RT-PCR reads in MiXCR, keeping a single row per CDR3 protein. The sample has 650,000 to 800,000 distinct CDR3 sequences; 11% to 15% are singletons. Sequenced sample: memory CD4+ T cells from blood. These receptors were collected from a female donor in good health, serving as a healthy control.

The CDR3 DNA reads as TGTGCCAGCAGCTTGGAGGCAGGGTCTCAAGAGACCCAGTACTTC. It codes for CASSLEAGSQETQYF. The chain couples TRBV5-4 to TRBJ2-5, with D possibly TRBD1 on 5 matching bases. This CDR3 has 15 amino acids. The V gene lost 0 bases and the J gene lost 2 bases, with 11 bases spanning the gap. CDR1 and CDR2 from the germline V gene are SGHNT and YYREEE (reference sequence).

This clonotype was observed a few times. The V gene is TRBV9, the J gene TRBJ2-7; 7 nucleotides agree with TRBD1. V gave up 3 bases and J gave up 4 bases; unmatched junction bases: 7. Germline V gene lookup returns CDR1 SGDLS and CDR2 YYNGEE. The CDR3 totals 14 residues. The CDR3 DNA is TGTGCCAGCAGCGCCACAGGGGCTGGGTACGAGCAGTACTTC. It codes for CASSATGAGYEQYF.

This chain links TRBV7-9 with TRBJ2-7; a possible D gene is TRBD2 (6 bases). The CDR3 is 14 amino acids. Germline values: CDR1 SEHNR, CDR2 FQNEAQ (reference sequence). V was trimmed by 5 bases and J by 3 bases, leaving 14 bases between them. The CDR3 here is CASSPKGLNYEQYF. In nucleotides, the CDR3 is TGTGCCAGCAGCCCGAAGGGACTTAACTACGAGCAGTACTTC.

This clonotype has ten or more counts. The chain recombines TRBV5-1 with TRBJ2-7; perhaps TRBD2 as D (6 bases). This CDR3 spans 11 amino acids. Germline V gives CDR1 SGHRS, CDR2 YFSETQ. V dropped 4 bases and J dropped 7 bases, with 9 bases sitting between them. The CDR3, as DNA: TGCGCCAGCAGCGAGGAGGGGGAGCAGTACTTC. Translated: CASSEEGEQYF. Variable domain in full (rest from reference TRBV5-1 and TRBJ2-7): KAGVTQTPRYLIKTRGQQVTLSCSPISGHRSVSWYQQTPGQGLQFLFEYFSETQRNKGNFPGRFSGRQFSNSRSEMNVSTLELGDSALYLCASSEEGEQYFGPGTRLTVT.

This clonotype has ten or more counts. The chain couples TRBV6-2 or TRBV6-3 to TRBJ2-1; the match to TRBD2 covers 7 bases. Per the germline V gene, CDR1 is MNHEY and CDR2 is SVGEGT. J lost 7 bases, V lost 10 bases, and 16 bases had no gene match. The CDR3 spans 15 residues. The CDR3 sequence is CATLSTGGPSNEQFF. The CDR3 DNA reads TGTGCCACATTGTCGACGGGAGGCCCCAGTAATGAGCAGTTCTTC.

There are many counts of this clonotype. V and J are TRBV28 and TRBJ2-5; 10 bases are shared with TRBD2. The junction had 15 bases not matched to a gene; V was cut back by 7 bases and J by 4 bases. Germline CDR1 and CDR2: MDHEN and SYDVKM. The CDR3 contains 17 residues. The CDR3 nucleotides read TGTGCCAGCAAAGTAGGGGGGGCTAGCGGGAGTGGAGAGACCCAGTACTTC. Encoded protein: CASKVGGASGSGETQYF.

The CDR3 DNA sequence: TGCAGTGCTAGATTGGCGGGCTACGAGCAGTACTTC. Its protein product is CSARLAGYEQYF. The rearrangement links TRBV20-1 to TRBJ2-7, with D possibly TRBD2 on 5 matching bases. The V gene lost 2 bases and the J gene lost 3 bases, with 8 bases spanning the gap. The CDR3 is 12 residues long. Germline V gene lookup returns CDR1 DFQATT and CDR2 SNEGSKA (reference sequence).

The V gene is TRBV7-2, the J gene TRBJ1-4; TRBD1 might be the D (6 bases). CDR3 length: 15 residues. Germline CDR1 reads SGHTA; CDR2 reads FQGNSA. The V gene lost 1 base and the J gene lost 8 bases, with 14 bases spanning the gap. The CDR3 loop is CASSLGVLGGEKLFF. CDR3 DNA: TGTGCCAGCAGCTTAGGAGTTCTGGGGGGCGAAAAACTGTTTTTT.

This clonotype was recorded at least ten times. The chain uses TRBV20-1 and TRBJ2-1, with 7 bases aligning to TRBD2. This CDR3 contains 15 residues. From germline, CDR1 is DFQATT and CDR2 SNEGSKA (reference sequence). V trimming: 6 bases; J trimming: 12 bases; junction bases outside the gene matches: 20. CDR3 loop: CSAGKPSGPRLGQFF. CDR3 DNA sequence: TGCAGTGCAGGAAAGCCTAGCGGCCCGCGACTAGGGCAGTTCTTC.

V and J are TRBV12-3 or TRBV12-4 and TRBJ1-2; 9 positions agree with TRBD1. V gave up 7 bases and J gave up 4 bases; unmatched junction bases: 16. This CDR3 has 17 amino acids. Here the CDR3 reads CASTAILTGGSAYGYTF. The CDR3 nucleotides are TGTGCCAGCACCGCAATCTTGACAGGGGGTTCGGCCTATGGCTACACCTTC.

This clonotype has a count of ten or more. As DNA, the CDR3 is TGTGCCAGCAGTTTAGCGGGAGGGCTACGGGAGCAGTTCTTC. Translated, it gives CASSLAGGLREQFF. J is TRBJ2-1 and V is TRBV12-3 or TRBV12-4, with 7 bases matching TRBD2. V gave up 0 bases and J gave up 10 bases; unmatched junction bases: 6. The CDR3 is made up of 14 amino acids.

This clonotype was detected a few times. The CDR3 here is CASSRAQELLLAYEQYF. The CDR3, as DNA: TGTGCCAGCAGTCGGGCCCAGGAGTTGTTGTTGGCTTACGAGCAGTACTTC. The chain employs TRBV6-2 or TRBV6-3 and TRBJ2-7; no clear D. Looked up from germline, CDR1 is MNHEY and CDR2 is SVGEGT. Trimming took 5 bases from V and 4 from J, leaving 24 bases between them. This CDR3 is built from 17 residues.

This clonotype has more than one count but fewer than ten. The rearrangement links TRBV6-5 to TRBJ1-2, with D perhaps matching TRBD1 (6 bases). This CDR3 spans 15 amino acids. The germline V gene encodes CDR1 MNHEY and CDR2 SVGAGI. Trimming pared 3 bases from V and 4 bases from J, leaving 15 bases between. The CDR3 sequence: CASSYNRDILYGYTF. As DNA, the CDR3 is TGTGCCAGCAGTTATAACAGGGACATCCTCTATGGCTACACCTTC.

This clonotype was observed at least ten times. J is TRBJ1-5 and V is TRBV20-1; tentative D call: TRBD1 (5 bases). The V gene's germline CDR1 is DFQATT and CDR2 SNEGSKA (reference sequence). The ends were cut back, 3 bases at V and 5 bases at J, with 11 bases in the middle. The CDR3 consists of 13 residues. CDR3 in amino acids: CSASPQGDQPQHF. DNA of the CDR3: TGCAGTGCTAGCCCCCAGGGAGATCAGCCCCAGCATTTT.

The gene calls are TRBV12-3 or TRBV12-4 and TRBJ2-7; TRBD1 matches 11 bases. The CDR3 has 14 amino acids. V dropped 4 bases and J dropped 11; count of bases not matched to a gene: 10. The CDR3 is CASSWTGGLGEKYF. The CDR3, as DNA: TGTGCCAGCAGTTGGACAGGGGGCCTGGGGGAGAAGTACTTC.

This clonotype has a count of ten or more. The DNA of the CDR3 is TGCAGCACCGGGGCCTACCAAGAGACCCAGTACTTC. This encodes CSTGAYQETQYF. The rearrangement uses TRBV29-1 and TRBJ2-5, with D possibly called TRBD1 or TRBD2 (5 bases each). Trimming stripped 8 bases from V and 0 bases from J, with 10 bases between. Germline lookup yields CDR1 SQVTM and CDR2 ANQGSEA. The CDR3 spans 12 residues.

This clonotype appeared a few times. The chain couples TRBV20-1 to TRBJ1-2; no clear D gene. Germline CDR1 reads DFQATT; CDR2 reads SNEGSKA (reference sequence). V was cut by 6 bases and J by 4 bases, with 12 bases left in between. This CDR3 spans 12 amino acids. DNA of the CDR3: TGCAGTGCCCGACCCCCCCTCTATGGCTACACCTTC. Its translation: CSARPPLYGYTF.

In its sample, this clonotype was seen a few times. The genes are TRBV28 and TRBJ2-7; D gene ambiguous. In germline, CDR1 is MDHEN, CDR2 SYDVKM. Trimming removed 5 bases at V and 5 bases at J, with 10 bases between. The CDR3 consists of 12 residues. CDR3 nucleotides: TGTGCCAGCAGTCCCCCGCGCGACGAGCAGTACTTC. Its translation is CASSPPRDEQYF.

The chain uses TRBV9 and TRBJ2-1, with a weak D call TRBD2 (6 bases). The germline gives CDR1 SGDLS, CDR2 YYNGEE. The V and J ends lost 0 bases and 15 bases respectively, with 16 bases between them. CDR3 length: 13 residues. DNA of the CDR3: TGTGCCAGCAGCGTAGGACCGGGCGGGGACGGGTTCTTC. Translation gives CASSVGPGGDGFF.

As DNA, the CDR3 is TGCGCCAGCAGCCAAGGGCCAGGCACAGGGCGGGCTGAAAAACTGTTTTTT. Protein sequence: CASSQGPGTGRAEKLFF. The rearrangement uses TRBV4-3 and TRBJ1-4; D perhaps matches TRBD1 (6 bases). The CDR3 totals 17 residues. Trimming pared 1 base from V and 7 bases from J, leaving 19 bases between. CDR1 LGHNA and CDR2 YSLEER come from the germline V gene.

This clonotype was counted a few times. This chain links TRBV11-2 with TRBJ2-3; 10 bases are shared with TRBD2. CDR1 is SGHAT, CDR2 FQNNGV, per germline. The CDR3 has 14 residues. V was pared by 6 bases and J by 3 bases, with 3 bases of the junction left unmatched. The CDR3 reads CASRIAGGTDTQYF. The CDR3 DNA is TGTGCCAGCAGAATAGCGGGAGGAACAGATACGCAGTATTTT.

This clonotype showed up just a few times. The chain employs TRBV28 and TRBJ2-1; TRBD2 agrees at 11 bases. After removal of 4 bases from V and 2 bases from J, the junction contained 7 bases not matched to a gene. Germline values: CDR1 MDHEN, CDR2 SYDVKM. The length of the CDR3 is 17 residues. CDR3 sequence: CASSSSGLAATYNEQFF. The CDR3 DNA reads as TGTGCCAGCAGTTCCTCGGGACTAGCGGCGACCTACAATGAGCAGTTCTTC.

The gene calls are TRBV25-1 and TRBJ2-2, with 8 bases identical to TRBD2. CDR3 length: 16 residues. V dropped 0 bases and J dropped 4; count of bases not matched to a gene: 4. Germline CDR1 is MGHDK and CDR2 is SYGVNS. In DNA, the CDR3 is TGTGCCAGCAGTGAATACGGGAGGGGGATCACCGGGGAGCTGTTTTTT. Amino acids: CASSEYGRGITGELFF.

This clonotype appeared many times. The chain links TRBV12-3 or TRBV12-4 to TRBJ2-5; the D gene is possibly TRBD1 (7 bases). The V end lost 7 bases, the J end lost 5 bases, and 14 bases lay between the germline ends. CDR3 size: 13 residues. CDR3 in amino acids: CASKTGRWETQYF. CDR3 in DNA: TGTGCCAGCAAGACAGGGAGGTGGGAGACCCAGTACTTC.

This clonotype was observed many times. The chain combines TRBV6-5 with TRBJ1-4, with no clear D. Per germline, CDR1 MNHEY and CDR2 SVGAGI. V lost 2 bases and J 4 bases, leaving 8 bases between the germline ends. The CDR3 runs to 14 residues. CDR3 bases: TGTGCCAGCAGTTACGGCCAGATTAATGAAAAACTGTTTTTT. Its protein is CASSYGQINEKLFF.

V usage is TRBV6-1 and J usage is TRBJ2-1, with 10 bases that match TRBD2. V was clipped by 4 bases and J by 6 bases; unmatched bases: 12. The CDR3 is made up of 17 amino acids. CDR1 and CDR2 (germline): MNHNS, SASEGT. Written as DNA, the CDR3 is TGTGCCAGCAGTGTTGCGTCTAGCGGGAGTTCAGTCAATGAGCAGTTCTTC. It specifies CASSVASSGSSVNEQFF.